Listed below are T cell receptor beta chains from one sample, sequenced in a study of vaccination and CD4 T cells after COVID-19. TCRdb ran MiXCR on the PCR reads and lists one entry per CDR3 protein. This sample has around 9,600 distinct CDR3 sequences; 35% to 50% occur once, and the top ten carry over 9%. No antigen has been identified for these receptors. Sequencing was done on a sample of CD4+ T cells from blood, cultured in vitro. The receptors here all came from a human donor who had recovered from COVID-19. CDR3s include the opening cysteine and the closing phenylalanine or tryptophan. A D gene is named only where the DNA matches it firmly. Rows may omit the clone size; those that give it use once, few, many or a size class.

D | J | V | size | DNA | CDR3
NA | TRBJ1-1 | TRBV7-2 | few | TGTGCCAGCAGCCCCCAAGGGCGGTCCCACACTGAAGCTTTCTTT | CASSPQGRSHTEAFF
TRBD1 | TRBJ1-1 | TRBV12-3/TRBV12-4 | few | TGTGCCAGCAGTTCTACTGCCGGGACAGGGATTGAAGCTTTCTTT | CASSSTAGTGIEAFF
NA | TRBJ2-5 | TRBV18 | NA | TGTGCCAGCTCGCCAGGGTTATCGCAAGAGACCCAGTACTTC | CASSPGLSQETQYF
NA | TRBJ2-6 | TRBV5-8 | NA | TGTGCCAGCAGCTTGTTAGGGACCGCCTCTGGGGCCAACGTCCTGACTTTC | CASSLLGTASGANVLTF
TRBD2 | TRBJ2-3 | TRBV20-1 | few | TGCAGTGCTAGAGATCCTTCGGGGGGTAAAGATACGCAGTATTTT | CSARDPSGGKDTQYF
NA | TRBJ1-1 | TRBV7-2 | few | TGTGCCAGCAGCTTAGCCTCAGGGAACACTGAAGCTTTCTTT | CASSLASGNTEAFF
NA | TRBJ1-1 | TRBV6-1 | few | TGTGCCAGCAGCAGTTACGGAGGGGTTGAAGCTTTCTTT | CASSSYGGVEAFF
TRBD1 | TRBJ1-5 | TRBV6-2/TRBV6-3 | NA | TGTGCCAGCAGTGGACAGGGGGCTGTTCAGCCCCAGCATTTT | CASSGQGAVQPQHF
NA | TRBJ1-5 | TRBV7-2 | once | TGTGCCAGCAGCTTAGAGGGCAACTCGCGAAATCAGCCCCAGCATTTT | CASSLEGNSRNQPQHF
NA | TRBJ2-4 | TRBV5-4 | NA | TGTGCCAGCAGCTCAGGACGGGATCAGTACTTC | CASSSGRDQYF
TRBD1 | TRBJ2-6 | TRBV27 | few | TGTGCCAGCAGCCGCGGGACAGGGGTCTCTGGGGCCAACGTCCTGACTTTC | CASSRGTGVSGANVLTF
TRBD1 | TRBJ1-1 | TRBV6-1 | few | TGTGCCAGCAGGTGGACAGGGGATGACACTGAAGCTTTCTTT | CASRWTGDDTEAFF
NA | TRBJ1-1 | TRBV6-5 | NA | TGTGCCAGCAGTTCCACAGGGTACACTGAAGCTTTCTTT | CASSSTGYTEAFF
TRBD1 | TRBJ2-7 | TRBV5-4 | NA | TGTGCCAGCAGCTCCCGACAGGGGGCCGACGAGCAGTACTTC | CASSSRQGADEQYF
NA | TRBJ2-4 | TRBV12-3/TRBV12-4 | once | TGTGCCAGCAGCCCGTTGAACATTCAGTACTTC | CASSPLNIQYF
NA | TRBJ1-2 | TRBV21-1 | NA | TGTGCCAGCAGCAAAGCGAGGGGCTATGGCTACACCTTC | CASSKARGYGYTF
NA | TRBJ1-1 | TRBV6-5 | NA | TGTGCCAGCAGTTACGACCGGGGCACTGAAGCTTTCTTT | CASSYDRGTEAFF
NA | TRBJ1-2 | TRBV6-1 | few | TGTGCCAGCTCGGGGGCCTATGGCTACACCTTC | CASSGAYGYTF
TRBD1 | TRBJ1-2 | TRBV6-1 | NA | TGTGCCAGCAGATCACCGGGACAGGGGGGTCATAGCTACACCTTC | CASRSPGQGGHSYTF
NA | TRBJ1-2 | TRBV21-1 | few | TGTGCCAGCAGCAAAGTGGAGAAAGGGGACACCTTC | CASSKVEKGDTF
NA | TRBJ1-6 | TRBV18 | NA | TGTGCCAGCTCACCCCGGGTGGAGGGGAATTCACCCCTCCACTTT | CASSPRVEGNSPLHF
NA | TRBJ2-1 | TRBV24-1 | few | TGTGCCACCAGTGTTCACCCCTCAGGAGGGCCGGGGGATGAGCAGTTCTTC | CATSVHPSGGPGDEQFF
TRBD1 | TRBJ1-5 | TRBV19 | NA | TGTGCCAGTAGCCAGACAGGGAATCAGCCCCAGCATTTT | CASSQTGNQPQHF
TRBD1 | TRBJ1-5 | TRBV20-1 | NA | TGCAGTGCTAGGTTACAGGGGAGGGAACAGCCCCAGCATTTT | CSARLQGREQPQHF
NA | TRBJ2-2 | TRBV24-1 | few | TGTGCCACCGGGGACGCTACGGCCCGGACCGGGGAGCTGTTTTTT | CATGDATARTGELFF
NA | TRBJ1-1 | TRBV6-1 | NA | TGTGCCAGCAGTGAACAGGCCAATACTGAAGCTTTCTTT | CASSEQANTEAFF
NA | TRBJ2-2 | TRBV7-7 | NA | TGTGCTAGCAGCCCGCTGGCAGGGGATGACACCGGGGAGCTGTTTTTT | CASSPLAGDDTGELFF
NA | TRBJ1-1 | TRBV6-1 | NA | TGTGCCAGCAGTGAACAGGCCAATGCTGAAGCTTTCTTT | CASSEQANAEAFF
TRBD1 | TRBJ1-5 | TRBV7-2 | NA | TGTGCCAGCAGCCCCGGACAGGGCGAGCTTAGCAATCAGCCCCAGCATTTT | CASSPGQGELSNQPQHF
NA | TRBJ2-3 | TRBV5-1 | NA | TGCGCCAGCAGCTTGGCCCCTAGCGCCCGCACAGATACGCAGTATTTT | CASSLAPSARTDTQYF
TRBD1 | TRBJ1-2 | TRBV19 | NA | TGTGCCAGTAGTCCGTGGGACAGGGGGGACGGCTATGGCTACACCTTC | CASSPWDRGDGYGYTF
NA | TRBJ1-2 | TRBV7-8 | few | TGTGCCAGCAGCTCTCGGTATGGATCCGATGGCTACACCTTC | CASSSRYGSDGYTF
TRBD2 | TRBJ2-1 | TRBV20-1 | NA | TGCGGTGTCCCAACTAGCGGGAGTGTCCCTGAGCAGTTCTTC | CGVPTSGSVPEQFF
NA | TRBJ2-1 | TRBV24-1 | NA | TGTGCCACCAGTGATCCCCGGCGCGGTGAGCAGTTCTTC | CATSDPRRGEQFF
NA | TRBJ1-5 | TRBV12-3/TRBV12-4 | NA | TGTGCCAGCAGTTTATGGGGGGATCTTAGTCAGCCCCAGCATTTT | CASSLWGDLSQPQHF
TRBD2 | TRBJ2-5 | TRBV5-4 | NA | TGTGCCAGCCGACTAGCGGGGGGGTCCACCCTTTCAGAGACCCAGTACTTC | CASRLAGGSTLSETQYF
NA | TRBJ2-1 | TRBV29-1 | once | TGCAGCGTTGATTTAGTTACCTACAATGAGCAGTTCTTC | CSVDLVTYNEQFF
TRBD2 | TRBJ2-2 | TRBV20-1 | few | TGCAGTGCTAGAGTAGCTAGCGGGACCGGGGAGCTGTTTTTT | CSARVASGTGELFF
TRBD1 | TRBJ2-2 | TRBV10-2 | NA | TGCGCCAGCAGCCCCAGGGGGCGGGTGACCGGGGAGCTGTTTTTT | CASSPRGRVTGELFF
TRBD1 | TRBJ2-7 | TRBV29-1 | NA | TGCAGCGTTGACCCGATGACAGGGGGACACGAGCAGTACTTC | CSVDPMTGGHEQYF
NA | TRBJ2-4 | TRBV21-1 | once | TGTGCCAGCAGCAAAGTTATGGTGCCTGTCAAAAACATTCAGTACTTC | CASSKVMVPVKNIQYF
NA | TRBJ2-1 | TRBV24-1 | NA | TGTGCCACCAGAGGATTCAACAATGAGCAGTTCTTC | CATRGFNNEQFF
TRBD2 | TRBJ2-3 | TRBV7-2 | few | TGTGCCAGCAGCTTAGTGGGGACTAGCGGGGGAAATACGCAGTATTTT | CASSLVGTSGGNTQYF
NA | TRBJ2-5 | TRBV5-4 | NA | TGTGCCAGCAGCCGAGGGGGGACAGTACAAGAGACCCAGTACTTC | CASSRGGTVQETQYF
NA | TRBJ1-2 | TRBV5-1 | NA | TGCGCCAGCAGCTTGGAGGGGGGTAGTGGCTACACCTTC | CASSLEGGSGYTF
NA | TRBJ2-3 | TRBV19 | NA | TGTGCCAGTAGTATTAACGACAGGTTCACAGATACGCAGTATTTT | CASSINDRFTDTQYF
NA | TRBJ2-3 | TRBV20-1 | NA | TGCAGTGCTAGAGTCGCAGTGCAGACCACAGATACGCAGTATTTT | CSARVAVQTTDTQYF
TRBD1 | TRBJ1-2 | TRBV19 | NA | TGTGCCAGTAAACGGAGACAGGGGACCCACTATGGCTACACCTTC | CASKRRQGTHYGYTF
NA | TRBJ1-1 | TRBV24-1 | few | TGTGCCACCAGTATGGGGGACTCGGTCTCTGAAGCTTTCTTT | CATSMGDSVSEAFF
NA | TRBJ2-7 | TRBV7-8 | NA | TGTGCCAGCAGCGAACCGGGACACCTCTCTTACGAGCAGTACTTC | CASSEPGHLSYEQYF
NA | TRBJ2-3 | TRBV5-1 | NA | TGCGCCAGCACCGAGGACGGGCATCGCACAGATACGCAGTATTTT | CASTEDGHRTDTQYF
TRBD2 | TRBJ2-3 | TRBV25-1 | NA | TGTGCCAGCAGTGAATACGACGGGGGGGCCACAGATACGCAGTATTTT | CASSEYDGGATDTQYF
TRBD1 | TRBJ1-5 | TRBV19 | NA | TGTGCCAGTAGTAAGAGACAGGGGAATCAGCCCCAGCATTTT | CASSKRQGNQPQHF
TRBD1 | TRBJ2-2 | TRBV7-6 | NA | TGTGCCAGCAGCTTAGTTCTCCCAGGGGGATCGGGTGCCGGGGAGCTGTTTTTT | CASSLVLPGGSGAGELFF
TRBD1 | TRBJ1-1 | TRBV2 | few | TGTGCCACCGAGGACAGGGGGCATACTGAAGCTTTCTTT | CATEDRGHTEAFF